The subject of this entry is one TCR beta chain. Its antigen remains unidentified. No base qualities exist here, and no much larger clone lies one base off it. These data belong to a study of PD-L1 blockade in urothelial cancer (dated by TCRdb to about 2017). Background for the entire study: Therapy was started in the mid-2010s for all patients, and atezolizumab 1,200 mg was administered intravenously every 3 weeks. About 90% of the 29 patients were identified as males with urothelial cancer of bladder origin, and a prior smoking history was reported by 18 of 29 patients. An ECOG performance status of 0 or 1 was recorded for the patients, and 0 to 3 prior chemotherapy regimens had been received by the patients. Blood samples were analyzed at 3 weeks after treatment start (second dose) and at 6 weeks after treatment start. Blood samples yielded a median of roughly 150,000 T cells and roughly 83,000 unique TCRs, with median clonality around 0.084. Somatic, immune and clinical correlates of response to PD-L1 blockade with atezolizumab in urothelial cancer were the focus of an exploratory multi-omic analysis. Pretreatment tumor samples, along with matched peripheral blood serially collected before and after atezolizumab treatment, were subjected to TCR sequencing. Durable clinical benefit meant progression-free survival longer than 6 months, and TCR features were also tested against progression-free and overall survival. In the same patients, pretreatment tumors underwent whole exome sequencing and RNA sequencing in addition to TCR sequencing. Durable clinical benefit was achieved by nine patients but not by the remaining 20. Twenty-nine patients had pretreatment blood TCR-seq, some 25 had at least one posttreatment blood collection, and some 25 had tumor TCR-seq.

A total of 25 to 35 patients with locally advanced or metastatic urothelial carcinoma, treated at Memorial Sloan Kettering on a trial protocol, made up the cohort. Peripheral blood mononuclear cells were collected pretreatment and during treatment, at between 1 and 8 total time points per patient. The Qiagen DNeasy Blood extraction kit was used to purify genomic DNA from total PBMCs and tumor samples. PBMCs were collected pretreatment and during treatment and were isolated and stored as previously described. There are 14 amino acids in the CDR3, from cysteine to phenylalanine inclusive. Of all the DNA, just the CDR3 is kept, 42 bases in frame from base 1. CDR1 and CDR2 (MGHRA, YSYEKL) derive from the germline V gene. Trimmed from V: 4 bases; trimmed from J: 3 bases; junction bases lacking a gene match: 4. Synthetic TCR analog templates were spiked into each PCR to estimate absolute template abundance from read counts. The immunoSEQ assay used bias-controlled V and J gene primers to amplify TCRbeta CDR3 regions from genomic DNA. Sequencing of rearranged TCRbeta segments was done at approximately 20X coverage. In the source study's methods: Sequencing errors were corrected by clustering and CDR3s were annotated against IMGT to assign V, D and J genes. Downstream analyses used only productive TCRbeta rearrangements and left out out-of-frame or stop-codon sequences. Clonality was calculated as one minus the Shannon entropy normalized by the log of the number of unique productive sequences. Fisher's exact test with Benjamini-Hochberg correction, using a cutoff of adjusted p below 0.01, was how clones that differed between time points or between blood and tumor were identified. TCRdb mirrors the immuneACCESS table, restricted to in-frame sequences. Some clones are absent from its copies; in checked studies, under half trace to an unresolved V gene, and the reason for the others is unknown. D and trimming come from the DNA, and the V and J calls and clone size come from that table. In this sample the table shows more than 75,000 clones, 90% of which occur a single time. The top ten constitute 7.5% to 10% of the sample.

Broader findings and caveats from the paper: Patients with durable benefit showed greater expansion of tumor-associated TCR clones in peripheral blood 3 weeks after starting treatment (n ≈ 23, p = 0.022). Because the sample size was small (n ≈ 29) and many exploratory analyses were performed, the results are intended to be hypothesis-generating. A pretreatment peripheral blood TCR clonality below the median was linked to improved progression-free and overall survival.

The sequence came from a man aged 55 to 70 with urothelial cancer. This specimen consisted of PBMCs, obtained around atezolizumab (anti-PD-L1) treatment. The V and J genes are TRBV4-1 and TRBJ2-5; the central 8 bases match TRBD2. The CDR3 in this case is CASSPGLGEETQYF. In nucleotides, the sequence is TGCGCCAGCAGCCCGGGACTAGGGGAAGAGACCCAGTACTTC.